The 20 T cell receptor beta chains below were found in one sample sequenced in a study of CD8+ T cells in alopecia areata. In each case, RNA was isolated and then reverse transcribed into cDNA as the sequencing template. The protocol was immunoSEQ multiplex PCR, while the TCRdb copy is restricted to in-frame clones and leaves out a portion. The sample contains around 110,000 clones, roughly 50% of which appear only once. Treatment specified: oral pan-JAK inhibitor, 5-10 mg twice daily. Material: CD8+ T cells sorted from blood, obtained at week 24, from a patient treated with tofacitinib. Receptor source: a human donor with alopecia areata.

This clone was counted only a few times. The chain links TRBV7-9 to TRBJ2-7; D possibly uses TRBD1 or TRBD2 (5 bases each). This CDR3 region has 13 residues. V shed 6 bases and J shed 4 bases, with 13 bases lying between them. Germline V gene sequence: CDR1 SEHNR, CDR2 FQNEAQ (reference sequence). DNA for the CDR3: TGTGCCAGCAGAAGGGACCTCCGATACGAGCAGTACTTC. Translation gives CASRRDLRYEQYF.

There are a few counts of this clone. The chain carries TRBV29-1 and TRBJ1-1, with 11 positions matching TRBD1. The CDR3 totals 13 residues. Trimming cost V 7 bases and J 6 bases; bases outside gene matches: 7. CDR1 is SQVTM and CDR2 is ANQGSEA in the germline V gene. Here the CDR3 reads CSAGDRGRAEAFF. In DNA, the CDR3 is TGCAGCGCCGGGGACAGGGGGAGGGCTGAAGCTTTCTTT.

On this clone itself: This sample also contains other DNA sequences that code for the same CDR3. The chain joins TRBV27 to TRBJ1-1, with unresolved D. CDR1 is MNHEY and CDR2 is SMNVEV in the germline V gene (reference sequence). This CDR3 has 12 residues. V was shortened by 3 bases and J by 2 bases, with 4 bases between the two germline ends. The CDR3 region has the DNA TGTGCCAGCAGTTTGGGAAACACTGAAGCTTTCTTT. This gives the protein CASSLGNTEAFF.

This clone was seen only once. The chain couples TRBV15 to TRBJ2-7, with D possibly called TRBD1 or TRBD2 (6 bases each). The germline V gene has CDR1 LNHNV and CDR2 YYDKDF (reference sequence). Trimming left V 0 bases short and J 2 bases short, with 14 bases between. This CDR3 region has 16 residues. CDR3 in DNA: TGTGCCACCAGCAGAGATTGGGGGGCGCGAACCTACGAGCAGTACTTC. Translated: CATSRDWGARTYEQYF.

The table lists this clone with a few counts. CDR3 sequence: CSVLGPEDLGDTQYF. CDR3 in DNA: TGCAGCGTTCTAGGACCGGAGGACTTAGGAGATACGCAGTATTTT. V and J are TRBV29-1 and TRBJ2-3, with a possible D match to TRBD2 (5 bases). The CDR3 runs 15 residues. Germline V CDR1 and CDR2: SQVTM, ANQGSEA. V lost 5 bases, J lost 5 bases, and 20 bases lay in between.

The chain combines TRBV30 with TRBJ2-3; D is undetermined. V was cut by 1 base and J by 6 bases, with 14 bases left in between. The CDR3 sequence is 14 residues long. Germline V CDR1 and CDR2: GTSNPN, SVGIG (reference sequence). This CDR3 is CAWSELPVDDTQYF. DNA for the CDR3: TGTGCCTGGAGTGAGCTCCCGGTTGATGATACGCAGTATTTT.

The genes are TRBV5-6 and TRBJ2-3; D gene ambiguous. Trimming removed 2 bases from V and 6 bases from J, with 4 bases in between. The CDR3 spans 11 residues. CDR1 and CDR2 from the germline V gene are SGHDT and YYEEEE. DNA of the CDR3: TGTGCCAGCAGCTTAGGTGATACGCAGTATTTT. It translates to CASSLGDTQYF.

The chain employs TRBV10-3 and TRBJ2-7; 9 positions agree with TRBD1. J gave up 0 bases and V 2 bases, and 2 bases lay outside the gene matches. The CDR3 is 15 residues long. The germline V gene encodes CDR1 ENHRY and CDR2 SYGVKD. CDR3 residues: CAISEATGGSYEQYF. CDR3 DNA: TGTGCCATCAGTGAGGCGACAGGGGGCTCCTACGAGCAGTACTTC.

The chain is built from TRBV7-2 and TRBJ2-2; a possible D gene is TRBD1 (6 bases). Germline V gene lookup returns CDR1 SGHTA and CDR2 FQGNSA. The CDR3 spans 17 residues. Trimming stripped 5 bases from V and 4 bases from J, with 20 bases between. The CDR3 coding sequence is TGTGCCAGCAGCGTTTACCCCCGGGACACGGGCACCGGGGAGCTGTTTTTT. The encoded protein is CASSVYPRDTGTGELFF. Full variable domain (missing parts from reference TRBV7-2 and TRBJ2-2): GAGVSQSPSNKVTEKGKDVELRCDPISGHTALYWYRQSLGQGLEFLIYFQGNSAPDKSGLPSDRFSAERTGGSVSTLTIQRTQQEDSAVYLCASSVYPRDTGTGELFFGEGSRLTVL.

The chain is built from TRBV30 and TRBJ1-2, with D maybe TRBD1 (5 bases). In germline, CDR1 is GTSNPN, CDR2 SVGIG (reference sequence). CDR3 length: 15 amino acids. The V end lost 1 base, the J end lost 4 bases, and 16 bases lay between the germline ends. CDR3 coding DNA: TGTGCCTGGAGTGGTCATCCGGCCAGGGCCTATGGCTACACCTTC. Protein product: CAWSGHPARAYGYTF.

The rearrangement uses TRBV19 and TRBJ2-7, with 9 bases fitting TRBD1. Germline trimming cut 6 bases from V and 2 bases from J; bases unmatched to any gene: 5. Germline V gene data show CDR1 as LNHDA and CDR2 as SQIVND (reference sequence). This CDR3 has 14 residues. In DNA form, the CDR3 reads TGTGCCAGTAGCCCGGGACAGGGAGCCTACGAGCAGTACTTC. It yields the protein CASSPGQGAYEQYF.

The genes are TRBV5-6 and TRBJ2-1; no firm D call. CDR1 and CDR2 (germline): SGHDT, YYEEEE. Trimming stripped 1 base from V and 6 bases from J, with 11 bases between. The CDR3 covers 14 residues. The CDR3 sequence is CASSLIRRGNEQFF. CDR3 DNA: TGTGCCAGCAGCTTGATTAGGAGAGGCAATGAGCAGTTCTTC. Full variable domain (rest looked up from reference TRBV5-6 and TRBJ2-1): DAGVTQSPTHLIKTRGQQVTLRCSPKSGHDTVSWYQQALGQGPQFIFQYYEEEERQRGNFPDRFSGHQFPNYSSELNVNALLLGDSALYLCASSLIRRGNEQFFGPGTRLTVL.

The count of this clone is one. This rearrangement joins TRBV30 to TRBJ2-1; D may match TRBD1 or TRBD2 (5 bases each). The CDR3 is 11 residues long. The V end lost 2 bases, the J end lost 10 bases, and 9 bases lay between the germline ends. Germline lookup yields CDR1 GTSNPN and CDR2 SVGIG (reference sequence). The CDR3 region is CAWSWGGEQFF. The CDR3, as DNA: TGTGCCTGGAGTTGGGGCGGGGAGCAGTTCTTC.

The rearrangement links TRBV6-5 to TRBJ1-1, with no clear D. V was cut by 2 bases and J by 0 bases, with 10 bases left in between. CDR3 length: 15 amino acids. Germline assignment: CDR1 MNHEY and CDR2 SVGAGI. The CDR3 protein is CASSYEQNMNTEAFF. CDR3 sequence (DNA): TGTGCCAGCAGTTACGAACAGAACATGAACACTGAAGCTTTCTTT.

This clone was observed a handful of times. CDR3 sequence (DNA): TGCAGCGTTGAAGGGGAGTCGAGCACTGAAGCTTTCTTT. Its protein product is CSVEGESSTEAFF. V usage is TRBV29-1 and J usage is TRBJ1-1, with D unclear. V was shortened by 1 base and J by 4 bases, with 10 bases between the two germline ends. CDR3 size: 13 residues. Germline lookup yields CDR1 SQVTM and CDR2 ANQGSEA.

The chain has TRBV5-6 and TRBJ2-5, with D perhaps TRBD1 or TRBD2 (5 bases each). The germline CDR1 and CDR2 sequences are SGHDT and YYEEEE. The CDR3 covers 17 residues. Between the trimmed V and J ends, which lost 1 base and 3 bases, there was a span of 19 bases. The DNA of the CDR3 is TGTGCCAGCAGCTTGTTGGGACGGTCGGGGAAGAAAGAGACCCAGTACTTC. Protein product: CASSLLGRSGKKETQYF.

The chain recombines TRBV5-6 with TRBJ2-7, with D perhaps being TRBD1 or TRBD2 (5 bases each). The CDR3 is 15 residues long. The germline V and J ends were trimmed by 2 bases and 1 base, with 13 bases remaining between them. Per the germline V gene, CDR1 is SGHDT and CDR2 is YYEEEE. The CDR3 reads CASSFYRDASYEQYF. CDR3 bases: TGTGCCAGCAGCTTTTACCGGGACGCTTCCTACGAGCAGTACTTC.

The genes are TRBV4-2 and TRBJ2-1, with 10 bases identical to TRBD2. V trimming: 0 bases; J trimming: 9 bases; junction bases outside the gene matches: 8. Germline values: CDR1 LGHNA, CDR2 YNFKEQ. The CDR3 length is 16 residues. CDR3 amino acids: CASSQDEGTSVREQFF. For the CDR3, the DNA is TGTGCCAGCAGCCAAGATGAGGGGACTAGCGTCCGTGAGCAGTTCTTC.

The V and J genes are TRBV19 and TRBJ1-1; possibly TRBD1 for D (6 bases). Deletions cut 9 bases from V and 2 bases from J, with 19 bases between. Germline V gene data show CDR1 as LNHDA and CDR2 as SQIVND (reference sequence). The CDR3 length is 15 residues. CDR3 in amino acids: CASKNVEGTNTEAFF. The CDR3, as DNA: TGTGCCAGCAAAAACGTGGAGGGGACAAACACTGAAGCTTTCTTT.

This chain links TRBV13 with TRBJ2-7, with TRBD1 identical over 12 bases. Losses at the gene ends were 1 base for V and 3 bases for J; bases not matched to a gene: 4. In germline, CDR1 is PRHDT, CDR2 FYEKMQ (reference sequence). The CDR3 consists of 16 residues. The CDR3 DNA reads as TGTGCCAGCAGCTTAGCAGGGACAGGGGGCTTCTACGAGCAGTACTTC. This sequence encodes CASSLAGTGGFYEQYF.